The sequence of this T cell receptor (beta chain) was determined in a study of blood T cell repertoires in COVID-19. Profiled with immunoSEQ multiplex PCR; TCRdb holds only in-frame clones, not every one. The data show 250,000 to 300,000 clones, with 90% seen just once and roughly 2% held by the top ten. This CDR3 is built from 15 residues. J gave up 4 bases and V 1 base, and 3 bases lay outside the gene matches. Germline CDR1 LGHNA, CDR2 YNFKEQ. For this clone: At the DNA level, this CDR3 is encoded by other sequences in the same sample as well.

Input material: peripheral blood. The V and J genes are TRBV4-2 and TRBJ1-1; 10 bases line up with TRBD1. This TCR was sampled from a woman aged 55-69 years with COVID-19, enrolled during active disease. The CDR3 sequence is CASSQARTGGTEAFF. Here the CDR3 DNA reads TGTGCCAGCAGCCAAGCAAGGACAGGGGGCACTGAAGCTTTCTTT.